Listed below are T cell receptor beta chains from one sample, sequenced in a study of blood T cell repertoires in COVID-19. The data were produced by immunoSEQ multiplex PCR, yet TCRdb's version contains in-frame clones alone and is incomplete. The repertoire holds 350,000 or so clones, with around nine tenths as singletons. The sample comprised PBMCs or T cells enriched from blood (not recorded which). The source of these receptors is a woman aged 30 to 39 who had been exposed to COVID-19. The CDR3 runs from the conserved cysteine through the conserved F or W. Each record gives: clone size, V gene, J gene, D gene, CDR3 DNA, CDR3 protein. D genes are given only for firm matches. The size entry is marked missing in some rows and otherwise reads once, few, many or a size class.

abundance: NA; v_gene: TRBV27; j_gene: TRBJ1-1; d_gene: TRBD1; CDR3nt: TGTGCCAGCAGAACCGCCACAGGGGCAAACACTGAAGCTTTCTTT; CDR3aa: CASRTATGANTEAFF
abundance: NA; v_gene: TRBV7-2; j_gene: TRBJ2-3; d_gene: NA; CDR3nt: TGTGCCAGCAGCTTAATAGCGTTGGGCACAGATACGCAGTATTTT; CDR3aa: CASSLIALGTDTQYF
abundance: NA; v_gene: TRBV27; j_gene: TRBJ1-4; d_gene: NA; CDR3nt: TGTGCCAGCAGTTGGGGGACACCTAATGAAAAACTGTTTTTT; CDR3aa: CASSWGTPNEKLFF
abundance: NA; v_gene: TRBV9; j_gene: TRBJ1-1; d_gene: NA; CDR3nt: TGTGCCAGCAGCGTCGTATCTAACCTTCAGGGCACTGAAGCTTTCTTT; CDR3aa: CASSVVSNLQGTEAFF
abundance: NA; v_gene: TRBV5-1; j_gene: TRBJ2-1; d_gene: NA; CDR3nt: TGCGCCAGCAGCCGGGGGTCGAGCGACAATGAGCAGTTCTTC; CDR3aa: CASSRGSSDNEQFF
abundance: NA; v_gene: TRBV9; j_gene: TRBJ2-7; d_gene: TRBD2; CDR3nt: TGTGCCAGCAGCGTAGGTTCTAGCGGGGTTTACGAGCAGTACTTC; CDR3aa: CASSVGSSGVYEQYF
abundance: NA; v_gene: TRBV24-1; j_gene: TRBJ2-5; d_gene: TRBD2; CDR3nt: TGTGCCACCAGTGCCCAAATAGCGGGGTTCCAAGAGACCCAGTACTTC; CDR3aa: CATSAQIAGFQETQYF
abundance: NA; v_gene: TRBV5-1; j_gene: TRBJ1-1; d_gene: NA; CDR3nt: TGCGCCAGCAGCCCCGGGACTAAAGCTAAAGCTTTCTTT; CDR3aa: CASSPGTKAKAFF
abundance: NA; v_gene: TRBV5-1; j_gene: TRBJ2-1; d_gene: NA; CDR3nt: TGCGCCAGCAGCTTAGGACTCTATGAGCAGTTCTTC; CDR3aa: CASSLGLYEQFF
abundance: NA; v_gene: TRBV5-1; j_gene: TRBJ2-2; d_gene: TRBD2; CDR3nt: TGCGCCAGCAGCTTGGGGCGGACTAGCGGGGACACCGGGGAGCTGTTTTTT; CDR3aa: CASSLGRTSGDTGELFF
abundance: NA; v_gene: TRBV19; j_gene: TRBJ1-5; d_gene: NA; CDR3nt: TGTGCCAGTAATCCACTTGGTCAGCCCCAGCATTTT; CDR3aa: CASNPLGQPQHF
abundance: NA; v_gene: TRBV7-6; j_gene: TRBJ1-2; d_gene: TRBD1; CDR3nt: TGTGCCAGCAGCGACAGGACAGGAGGTGGCTACACCTTC; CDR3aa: CASSDRTGGGYTF
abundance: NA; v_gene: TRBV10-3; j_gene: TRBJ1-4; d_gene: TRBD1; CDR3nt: TGTGCCGCGGGACAGCCTGGGGAAAAACTGTTTTTT; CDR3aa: CAAGQPGEKLFF
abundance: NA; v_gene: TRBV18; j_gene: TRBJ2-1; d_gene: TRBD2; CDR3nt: TGTGCCAGCTCACTGCGCCTAGCGGGAGCATACAATGAGCAGTTCTTC; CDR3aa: CASSLRLAGAYNEQFF
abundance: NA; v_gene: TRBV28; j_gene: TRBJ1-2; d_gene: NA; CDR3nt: TGTGCCAGCAGCCCCTCGGGGAGGGACTATGGCTACACCTTC; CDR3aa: CASSPSGRDYGYTF
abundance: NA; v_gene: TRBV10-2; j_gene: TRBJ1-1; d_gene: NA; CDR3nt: TGCGCCAGCAGGAGGAGGAGCACTGAAGCTTTCTTT; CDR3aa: CASRRRSTEAFF
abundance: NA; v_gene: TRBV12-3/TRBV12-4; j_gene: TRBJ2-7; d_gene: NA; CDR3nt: TGTGCCAGCAGTTCCCTCTACGAGCAGTACTTC; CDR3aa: CASSSLYEQYF
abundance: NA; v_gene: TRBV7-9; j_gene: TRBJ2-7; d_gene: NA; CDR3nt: TGTGCCAGCAGCCCCGCTCTTGCTAGAGCCTACGAGCAGTACTTC; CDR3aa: CASSPALARAYEQYF
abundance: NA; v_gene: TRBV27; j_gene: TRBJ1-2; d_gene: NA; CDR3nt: TGTGCCAGCAGTTTAGCCGGGACGGGTCGGAGGGGCGGCTACACCTTC; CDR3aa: CASSLAGTGRRGGYTF
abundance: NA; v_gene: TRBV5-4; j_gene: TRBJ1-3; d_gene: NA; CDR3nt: TGTGCCAGCAGCTTGGGAGGGCCCGGAAACACCATATATTTT; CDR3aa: CASSLGGPGNTIYF
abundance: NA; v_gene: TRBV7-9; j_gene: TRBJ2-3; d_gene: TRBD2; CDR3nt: TGTGCCAGCAGCACGGGACTAGCTCTTACAGATACGCAGTATTTT; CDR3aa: CASSTGLALTDTQYF
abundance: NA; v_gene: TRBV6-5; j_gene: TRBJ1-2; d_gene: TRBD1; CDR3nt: TGTGCCAGCAGGCCAGACAGGGCCCCTAACTATGGCTACACCTTC; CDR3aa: CASRPDRAPNYGYTF
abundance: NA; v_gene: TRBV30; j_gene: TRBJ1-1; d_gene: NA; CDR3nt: TGTGCCTGGAGTGTAACGGGGGGCCGAACTGAAGCTTTCTTT; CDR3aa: CAWSVTGGRTEAFF
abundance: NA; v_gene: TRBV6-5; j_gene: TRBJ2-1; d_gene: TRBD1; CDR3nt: TGTGCCAGCAGGATAGACAGGGGGCGCAACAATGAGCAGTTCTTC; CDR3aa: CASRIDRGRNNEQFF
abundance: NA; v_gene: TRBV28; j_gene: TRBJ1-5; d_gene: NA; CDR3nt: TGTGCCAGCAGTTTCCGGCCCCAGCATTTT; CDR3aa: CASSFRPQHF
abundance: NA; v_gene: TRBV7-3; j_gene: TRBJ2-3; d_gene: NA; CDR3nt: TGTGCCAGCAGCTTAACCCGTTTAGATACGCAGTATTTT; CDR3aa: CASSLTRLDTQYF
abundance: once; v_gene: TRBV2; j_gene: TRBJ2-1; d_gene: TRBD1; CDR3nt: TGTGCCAGCAGGTGGGACAGGTCGGAAAATGAGCAGTTCTTC; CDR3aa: CASRWDRSENEQFF
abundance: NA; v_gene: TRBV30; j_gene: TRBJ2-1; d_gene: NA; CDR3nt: TGTGCCTGGAGTGTCCTCACCCAATATACTCCACACAATGAGCAGTTCTTC; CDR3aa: CAWSVLTQYTPHNEQFF
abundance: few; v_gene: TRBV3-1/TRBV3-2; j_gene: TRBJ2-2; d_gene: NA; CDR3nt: TGTGCCAGCAGCCCCTGGGGCAGGGTGAACACCGGGGAGCTGTTTTTT; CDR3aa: CASSPWGRVNTGELFF
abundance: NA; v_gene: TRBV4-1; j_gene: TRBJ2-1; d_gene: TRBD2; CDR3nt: TGCGCCAGCAGCCAAGGAGGTCTAGCGGGGTACAATGAGCAGTTCTTC; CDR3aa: CASSQGGLAGYNEQFF
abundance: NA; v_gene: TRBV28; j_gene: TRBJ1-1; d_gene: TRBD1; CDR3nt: TGTGCCAGCAGTTTAGCTCGGACAGGGGGCGCGGACACTGAAGCTTTCTTT; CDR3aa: CASSLARTGGADTEAFF
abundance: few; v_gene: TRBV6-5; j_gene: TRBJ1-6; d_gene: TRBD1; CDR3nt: TGTGCCAGCGCGGGGACAGGCAATTCACCCCTCCACTTT; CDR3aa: CASAGTGNSPLHF
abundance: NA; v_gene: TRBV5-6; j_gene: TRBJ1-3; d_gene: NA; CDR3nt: TGTGCCAGCGACGCGGGGGGCATACTGCGAAACACCATATATTTT; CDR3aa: CASDAGGILRNTIYF
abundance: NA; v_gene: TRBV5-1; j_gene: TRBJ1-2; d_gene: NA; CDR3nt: TGCGCCAGCAGCTTGACACCCTTCCCGACTAACTATGGCTACACCTTC; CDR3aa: CASSLTPFPTNYGYTF
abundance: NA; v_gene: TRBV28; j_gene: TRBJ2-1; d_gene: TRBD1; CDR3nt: TGTGCCAGCAGTTCCGGGACAGAGCGGCACTACAATGAGCAGTTCTTC; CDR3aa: CASSSGTERHYNEQFF
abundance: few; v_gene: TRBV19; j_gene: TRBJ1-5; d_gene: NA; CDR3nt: TGTGCCAGTAGTATAGATCACGGGAGCAATCAGCCCCAGCATTTT; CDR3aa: CASSIDHGSNQPQHF
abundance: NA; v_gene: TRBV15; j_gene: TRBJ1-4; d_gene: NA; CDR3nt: TGTGCCACCAGCAGCCGGGGTGGAGGCGGACTGTTTTTT; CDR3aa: CATSSRGGGGLFF
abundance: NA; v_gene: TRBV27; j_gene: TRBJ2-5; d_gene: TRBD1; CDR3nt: TGTGCCAGCAGACGGACAGGTGGGGAGACCCAGTACTTC; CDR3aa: CASRRTGGETQYF
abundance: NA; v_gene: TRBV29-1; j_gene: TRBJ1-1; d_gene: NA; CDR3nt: TGCAGCGTTGAAGGGCAGGGAGGGGGGAACACTGAAGCTTTCTTT; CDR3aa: CSVEGQGGGNTEAFF
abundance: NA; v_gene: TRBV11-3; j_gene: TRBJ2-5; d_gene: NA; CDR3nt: TGTGCCAGCAGCCCCCGGACGGAAGGGGTCCCGCCTCAAGAGACCCAGTACTTC; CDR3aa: CASSPRTEGVPPQETQYF
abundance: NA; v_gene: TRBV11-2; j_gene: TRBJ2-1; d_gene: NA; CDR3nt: TGTGCCAGCAGCCGGGACTGGAGCTCCTACAATGAGCAGTTCTTC; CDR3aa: CASSRDWSSYNEQFF
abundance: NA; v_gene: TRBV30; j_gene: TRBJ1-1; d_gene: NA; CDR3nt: TGTGCCTGGAGTGTACAGGGCTGGACTGAAGCTTTCTTT; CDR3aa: CAWSVQGWTEAFF
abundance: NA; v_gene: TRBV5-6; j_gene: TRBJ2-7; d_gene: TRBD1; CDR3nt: TGTGCCAGCAGCCATACCAGGGGGTCCTACGAGCAGTACTTC; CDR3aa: CASSHTRGSYEQYF
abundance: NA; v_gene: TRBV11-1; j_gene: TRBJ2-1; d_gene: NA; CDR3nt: TGTGCCAGCAGCACTAGCCATGAGCAGTTCTTC; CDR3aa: CASSTSHEQFF
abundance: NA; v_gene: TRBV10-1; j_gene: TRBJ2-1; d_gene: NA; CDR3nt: TGCGCCAGCAGTGAGTTAACTAGCTATAGGTACAATGAGCAGTTCTTC; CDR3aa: CASSELTSYRYNEQFF
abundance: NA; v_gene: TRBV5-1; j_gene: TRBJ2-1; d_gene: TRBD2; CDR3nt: TGCGCCAGCAGCTTCGGACTAGTCCCAGCCAATGAGCAGTTCTTC; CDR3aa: CASSFGLVPANEQFF
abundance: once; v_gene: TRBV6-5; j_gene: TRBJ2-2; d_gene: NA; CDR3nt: TGTGCCAGCAGTTACTCAGGAGGGGACCACACCGGGGAGCTGTTTTTT; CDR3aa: CASSYSGGDHTGELFF
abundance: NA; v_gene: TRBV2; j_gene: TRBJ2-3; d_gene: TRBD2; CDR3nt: TGTGCCAGCAGTGTCGGCGGGAGGGCCTTTGGGACAGATACGCAGTATTTT; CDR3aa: CASSVGGRAFGTDTQYF
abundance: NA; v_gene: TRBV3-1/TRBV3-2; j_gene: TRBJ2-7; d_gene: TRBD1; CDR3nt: TGTGCCGGCGGGACAGGGGCCACGGAGTACGAGCAGTACTTC; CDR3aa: CAGGTGATEYEQYF
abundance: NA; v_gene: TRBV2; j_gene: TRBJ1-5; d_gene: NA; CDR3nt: TGTGCCAGCAGTTGGGACGGACAGAATCAGCCCCAGCATTTT; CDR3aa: CASSWDGQNQPQHF
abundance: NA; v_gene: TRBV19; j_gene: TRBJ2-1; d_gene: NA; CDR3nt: TGTGCCAGTAGTATGAAGGTAGGGGCAGAAAATGAGCAGTTCTTC; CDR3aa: CASSMKVGAENEQFF
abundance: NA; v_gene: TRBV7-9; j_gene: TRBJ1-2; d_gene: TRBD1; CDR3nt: TGTGCCAGCAGCTTTGGGAAATTCGGACAGGATAACTATGGCTACACCTTC; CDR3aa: CASSFGKFGQDNYGYTF
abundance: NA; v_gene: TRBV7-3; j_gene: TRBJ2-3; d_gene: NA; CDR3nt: TGTGCCAGCAGCTCCGACAGGAAAAGCACAGATACGCAGTATTTT; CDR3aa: CASSSDRKSTDTQYF